These T cell receptor beta chains were read from a single sample in a study of blood T cell repertoires in COVID-19. The assay was immunoSEQ multiplex PCR, and TCRdb's table has in-frame clones only and misses some. The table lists about 220,000 clones, approximately 82% of them singletons. Sequenced: peripheral blood. The receptors here all came from a woman aged 80 or older with acute or convalescent COVID-19. The CDR3 runs from the conserved cysteine through the conserved F or W. A D gene is named only where the DNA matches it firmly. Clone size is given for some rows only: seen once, a few or many times, or a class if the clone is expanded.

d_call	j_call	v_call	clone_size	cdr3_aa	cdr3_nt
NA	TRBJ1-2	TRBV6-5	few	CASRQDSYYGYTF	TGTGCCAGCAGGCAAGACAGTTACTATGGCTACACCTTC
TRBD1	TRBJ1-6	TRBV2	NA	CASTYGQDRYNSPLHF	TGTGCCAGCACCTACGGACAGGACCGCTATAATTCACCCCTCCACTTT
TRBD2	TRBJ2-1	TRBV11-3	NA	CASSLDPSGGGVNEQFF	TGTGCCAGCAGCTTAGACCCTAGCGGGGGGGGCGTCAATGAGCAGTTCTTC
TRBD1	TRBJ1-2	TRBV7-9	NA	CASSLGQGAGYGYTF	TGTGCCAGCAGCTTAGGCCAGGGGGCTGGCTATGGCTACACCTTC
NA	TRBJ1-4	TRBV4-1	few	CASSQDLAAGEKLFF	TGCGCCAGCAGCCAAGATCTGGCGGCGGGGGAAAAACTGTTTTTT
NA	TRBJ2-1	TRBV5-1	NA	CASSRTGLSSYNEQFF	TGCGCCAGCAGCCGTACAGGCCTGAGCTCCTACAATGAGCAGTTCTTC
NA	TRBJ1-4	TRBV9	NA	CASARGGTNEKLFF	TGTGCCAGCGCCCGCGGGGGAACTAATGAAAAACTGTTTTTT
TRBD2	TRBJ2-3	TRBV9	NA	CASSGRLAGGPDTQYF	TGTGCCAGCAGCGGCCGACTAGCGGGGGGCCCAGATACGCAGTATTTT
NA	TRBJ1-1	TRBV19	few	CASSQVKDTEAFF	TGTGCCAGTAGCCAGGTCAAGGACACTGAAGCTTTCTTT
NA	TRBJ1-1	TRBV4-2	NA	CASNNVQGRNTEAFF	TGTGCCAGCAACAACGTTCAGGGGAGGAACACTGAAGCTTTCTTT
NA	TRBJ1-5	TRBV19	NA	CASTSSNQPQHF	TGTGCCAGTACCAGTAGCAATCAGCCCCAGCATTTT
NA	TRBJ1-2	TRBV6-2/TRBV6-3	NA	CASSYGSYYGYTF	TGTGCCAGCAGTTACGGCTCATACTATGGCTACACCTTC
TRBD1	TRBJ2-5	TRBV3-1/TRBV3-2	NA	CASSTRQGVQETQYF	TGTGCCAGCAGCACTCGACAGGGGGTTCAAGAGACCCAGTACTTC
TRBD1	TRBJ2-7	TRBV5-1	NA	CASSSTGTVSYEQYF	TGCGCCAGCAGCTCAACCGGGACAGTCTCCTACGAGCAGTACTTC
TRBD1	TRBJ1-2	TRBV27	NA	CASSFPHRGFGYGYTF	TGTGCCAGCAGTTTCCCCCACAGGGGTTTTGGGTATGGCTACACCTTC
TRBD1	TRBJ1-2	TRBV5-6	once	CASSGQHVGYTF	TGTGCCAGTTCGGGACAGCATGTTGGCTACACCTTC
TRBD2	TRBJ2-5	TRBV7-9	NA	CASSSGLGGETQYF	TGTGCCAGCAGCTCGGGACTAGGGGGAGAGACCCAGTACTTC
TRBD1	TRBJ2-7	TRBV24-1	NA	CATSGGGQGYEQYF	TGTGCCACCAGTGGTGGGGGACAGGGATACGAGCAGTACTTC
TRBD2	TRBJ2-2	TRBV11-2	once	CASSLGRGDTGELFF	TGTGCCAGCAGCCTAGGGCGGGGGGACACCGGGGAGCTGTTTTTT
NA	TRBJ1-2	TRBV2	NA	CASALLNYGYTF	TGTGCCAGCGCCCTGCTAAACTATGGCTACACCTTC
TRBD1	TRBJ1-1	TRBV6-5	NA	CASSRTGPNTEAFF	TGTGCCAGCAGCAGGACAGGACCAAACACTGAAGCTTTCTTT
TRBD1	TRBJ1-6	TRBV3-1/TRBV3-2	NA	CASRQTGGDNSPLHF	TGTGCCAGCAGACAGACAGGGGGCGATAATTCACCCCTCCACTTT
NA	TRBJ2-1	TRBV7-2	NA	CASSLRRPPGGEQFF	TGTGCCAGCAGCTTACGCAGGCCTCCCGGAGGTGAGCAGTTCTTC
NA	TRBJ1-2	TRBV3-1/TRBV3-2	few	CASSPGQLPYGYTF	TGTGCCAGCAGCCCTGGACAGTTGCCCTATGGCTACACCTTC
NA	TRBJ2-6	TRBV6-6	NA	CASSPATANSGANVLTF	TGTGCCAGCAGTCCTGCGACAGCAAACTCTGGGGCCAACGTCCTGACTTTC
NA	TRBJ1-1	TRBV29-1	NA	CSVTRGRDEAFF	TGCAGCGTCACGAGGGGGAGGGATGAAGCTTTCTTT
NA	TRBJ1-3	TRBV2	NA	CASSERVRGSGNTIYF	TGTGCCAGCAGTGAACGGGTCAGGGGCTCTGGAAACACCATATATTTT
NA	TRBJ1-2	TRBV3-1/TRBV3-2	once	CASSQGSGGYTF	TGTGCCAGCAGCCAAGGTTCTGGCGGCTACACCTTC
NA	TRBJ2-5	TRBV5-1	NA	CASSLGAVQETQYF	TGCGCCAGCAGCTTGGGGGCAGTTCAAGAGACCCAGTACTTC
TRBD2	TRBJ2-3	TRBV19	NA	CASRDPGLPTSTDTQYF	TGTGCCAGTAGGGATCCGGGACTACCTACTAGCACAGATACGCAGTATTTT
NA	TRBJ1-1	TRBV29-1	NA	CSVDPDTKTEAFF	TGCAGCGTTGATCCGGACACAAAGACTGAAGCTTTCTTT
TRBD1	TRBJ1-5	TRBV3-1/TRBV3-2	NA	CASSQDLQGQPQHF	TGTGCCAGCAGCCAAGATCTACAGGGGCAGCCCCAGCATTTT
TRBD1	TRBJ1-1	TRBV5-1	NA	CASSSSPTGGWTEAFF	TGCGCCAGCAGCTCCTCTCCGACAGGGGGCTGGACTGAAGCTTTCTTT
NA	TRBJ1-4	TRBV21-1	NA	CASTRVRTDNEKLFF	TGTGCCAGTACCCGGGTGCGGACAGACAATGAAAAACTGTTTTTT
TRBD2	TRBJ2-7	TRBV7-6	NA	CASSYGLSGADEQYF	TGTGCCAGCAGCTATGGGCTAAGCGGGGCGGACGAGCAGTACTTC
NA	TRBJ1-5	TRBV28	NA	CASSFAPAPVSNQPQHF	TGTGCCAGCAGTTTTGCCCCCGCCCCGGTAAGCAATCAGCCCCAGCATTTT
NA	TRBJ1-2	TRBV9	NA	CASSPRLAGYGYTF	TGTGCCAGCAGCCCCCGACTGGCGGGCTATGGCTACACCTTC
NA	TRBJ1-3	TRBV18	NA	CASSPGQILGNTIYF	TGTGCCAGCTCACCGGGACAAATATTAGGAAACACCATATATTTT
NA	TRBJ2-7	TRBV6-5	NA	CATQMAHGIYEQYF	TGTGCCACCCAAATGGCACACGGGATCTACGAGCAGTACTTC
NA	TRBJ2-7	TRBV6-6	NA	CASRITREQYF	TGTGCCAGCAGGATAACGCGCGAGCAGTACTTC
NA	TRBJ1-2	TRBV6-5	NA	CASMTGTNYGYTF	TGTGCCAGCATGACGGGAACTAACTATGGCTACACCTTC
NA	TRBJ1-2	TRBV7-9	NA	CASSPQGRNTF	TGTGCCAGCAGCCCTCAGGGGCGGAACACCTTC
TRBD1	TRBJ2-7	TRBV18	NA	CASSPSGGIGYEQYF	TGTGCCAGCTCACCCTCAGGGGGAATTGGCTACGAGCAGTACTTC
NA	TRBJ1-5	TRBV11-2	NA	CASSLVGGNQPQHF	TGTGCCAGCAGCTTAGTAGGGGGCAATCAGCCCCAGCATTTT
TRBD1	TRBJ2-6	TRBV4-2	NA	CASSQERQGATGANVLTF	TGTGCCAGCAGCCAAGAGCGACAGGGGGCCACCGGGGCCAACGTCCTGACTTTC
NA	TRBJ1-4	TRBV15	NA	CATSRAVGGNEKLFF	TGTGCCACCAGCAGAGCGGTAGGAGGGAATGAAAAACTGTTTTTT
NA	TRBJ1-2	TRBV11-2	NA	CASSLLAPSSIGYTF	TGTGCCAGCAGCTTATTGGCCCCTAGTTCGATCGGCTACACCTTC
TRBD2	TRBJ2-5	TRBV4-1	NA	CASSSERGLAGGGETQYF	TGCGCCAGCAGCTCAGAACGGGGACTAGCGGGGGGAGGAGAGACCCAGTACTTC
TRBD1	TRBJ1-1	TRBV4-1	NA	CASSPGQGGNTEAFF	TGCGCCAGCAGCCCGGGACAGGGTGGGAACACTGAAGCTTTCTTT
NA	TRBJ1-4	TRBV27	NA	CASSLSQGREKLFF	TGTGCCAGCAGTTTATCCCAGGGTAGGGAAAAACTGTTTTTT
NA	TRBJ1-6	TRBV5-3	NA	CARSWGGGGPYNSPLHF	TGTGCCAGAAGCTGGGGTGGGGGAGGACCCTATAATTCACCCCTCCACTTT
TRBD2	TRBJ2-5	TRBV10-3	NA	CAISGPGLAGPQETQYF	TGTGCCATCAGTGGCCCGGGACTAGCGGGACCACAAGAGACCCAGTACTTC
TRBD1	TRBJ2-1	TRBV2	NA	CASSGSTGAGEQFF	TGTGCCAGCAGTGGAAGTACAGGGGCTGGTGAGCAGTTCTTC
NA	TRBJ2-1	TRBV5-1	many	CASSLEAGAHNEQFF	TGCGCCAGCAGCTTGGAGGCGGGGGCCCACAATGAGCAGTTCTTC
NA	TRBJ2-1	TRBV11-2	NA	CASSPGTYNEQFF	TGTGCCAGCAGCCCAGGGACCTACAATGAGCAGTTCTTC
NA	TRBJ1-1	TRBV7-2	NA	CASSLGAPGVPEAFF	TGTGCCAGCAGCTTAGGGGCGCCAGGGGTTCCTGAAGCTTTCTTT
NA	TRBJ1-1	TRBV6-5	NA	CASSYSFRNTEAFF	TGTGCCAGCAGTTACTCGTTCAGGAACACTGAAGCTTTCTTT
NA	TRBJ1-2	TRBV4-2	NA	CASSQDSGYGYTF	TGTGCCAGCAGCCAAGACTCCGGCTATGGCTACACCTTC